A single sample gave rise to the 9 T cell receptor beta chains below, sequenced in a study of cytomegalovirus exposure and HLA in healthy donors. The method was immunoSEQ multiplex PCR; TCRdb's version includes in-frame clones alone and lacks a portion of them. The sample shows around 63,000 clones, 89% of them seen only once. Sequencing input: PBMCs. Every receptor here comes from a woman between 18 and 30 years old in good health and CMV-seronegative.

The chain uses TRBV5-6 and TRBJ2-1; D call uncertain. Trimming removed 4 bases from V and 4 bases from J, with 3 bases in between. The CDR3 is 11 amino acids. Per the germline V gene, CDR1 is SGHDT and CDR2 is YYEEEE. CDR3 DNA sequence: TGTGCCAGCAGCCAATACAATGAGCAGTTCTTC. This sequence encodes CASSQYNEQFF.

The J gene is TRBJ2-3, the V gene TRBV12-5, with D possibly TRBD1 on 5 matching bases. Trimming stripped 1 base from V and 2 bases from J, with 13 bases between. CDR1 is LGHNT, CDR2 FRNRAP, per germline. The CDR3 has 16 amino acids. The chain's CDR3 is CASGLGGSRHTDTQYF. The CDR3 region has the DNA TGTGCTAGTGGTTTGGGGGGCAGTCGTCACACAGATACGCAGTATTTT.

CDR3 nucleotides: TGTGCCAGCTACGCTCCGGGACAGGGGAGTGGTGGCTACACCTTC. The encoded protein is CASYAPGQGSGGYTF. The chain joins TRBV6-1 to TRBJ1-2; the match to TRBD1 covers 10 bases. The CDR3 sequence is 15 residues long. CDR1 is MNHNS, CDR2 SASEGT, per germline. J was trimmed by 7 bases and V by 8 bases; bases with no gene match: 13.

This clone was seen just once. This chain connects TRBV2 to TRBJ1-5; D unclear. The CDR3 loop spans 15 amino acids. Per germline, CDR1 SNHLY and CDR2 FYNNEI. Trimming pared 4 bases from V and 3 bases from J, leaving 13 bases between. The CDR3 protein is CASSGGGIFNQPQHF. For the CDR3, the DNA is TGTGCCAGCAGTGGGGGAGGGATCTTCAATCAGCCCCAGCATTTT. Based on the CDR3 plus reference TRBV2 and TRBJ1-5, the full variable domain is EPEVTQTPSHQVTQMGQEVILRCVPISNHLYFYWYRQILGQKVEFLVSFYNNEISEKSEIFDDQFSVERPDGSNFTLKIRSTKLEDSAMYFCASSGGGIFNQPQHFGDGTRLSIL.

The chain uses TRBV6-4 and TRBJ1-1; no clear D gene. The CDR3 extends over 13 amino acids. V was clipped by 6 bases and J by 1 base, with 9 bases between them. Germline V lookup: CDR1 MRHNA, CDR2 SNTAGT. The CDR3 sequence is CASSRGRNTEAFF. Written as DNA, the CDR3 is TGTGCCAGCAGCCGAGGGCGGAACACTGAAGCTTTCTTT.

This clone is a singleton in its sample. V gene TRBV5-5 combines with J gene TRBJ2-3; 9 nucleotides line up with TRBD2. Germline V CDR1 and CDR2: SGHKS, YYEKEE (reference sequence). J was trimmed by 4 bases and V by 4 bases; bases with no gene match: 10. This CDR3 comprises 16 residues. The CDR3 here is CASSPPIAGASDTQYF. The CDR3 nucleotides read TGTGCCAGCAGCCCCCCTATAGCGGGAGCTTCAGATACGCAGTATTTT.

The V and J genes are TRBV2 and TRBJ1-5; 10 bases are a match to TRBD1. The CDR3 length is 13 residues. Germline V gene data show CDR1 as SNHLY and CDR2 as FYNNEI. V dropped 6 bases and J dropped 7; count of bases not matched to a gene: 3. This chain's CDR3 is CASSRDRGQPQHF. As DNA, the CDR3 is TGTGCCAGCAGCCGGGACAGGGGACAGCCCCAGCATTTT.

The gene calls are TRBV28 and TRBJ2-2, with 8 positions matching TRBD2. The germline V gene encodes CDR1 MDHEN and CDR2 SYDVKM. The V and J ends lost 7 bases and 5 bases, in that order; junction bases with no gene match: 12. This CDR3 contains 16 residues. This CDR3 reads CASTQWGTGGTGELFF. The CDR3 coding sequence is TGTGCCAGCACCCAATGGGGTACGGGAGGGACCGGGGAGCTGTTTTTT.

The chain joins TRBV29-1 to TRBJ2-5; D is perhaps TRBD2 (7 bases). The V end was cut by 7 bases, the J end by 4 bases, with 13 bases between. Germline CDR1 reads SQVTM; CDR2 reads ANQGSEA. This CDR3 contains 12 residues. CDR3: CSAQGRGETQYF. CDR3 bases: TGCAGCGCCCAGGGGAGGGGAGAGACCCAGTACTTC. The complete variable domain, with remaining parts taken from reference TRBV29-1 and TRBJ2-5, reads SAVISQKPSRDICQRGTSLTIQCQVDSQVTMMFWYRQQPGQSLTLIATANQGSEATYESGFVIDKFPISRPNLTFSTLTVSNMSPEDSSIYLCSAQGRGETQYFGPGTRLLVL.